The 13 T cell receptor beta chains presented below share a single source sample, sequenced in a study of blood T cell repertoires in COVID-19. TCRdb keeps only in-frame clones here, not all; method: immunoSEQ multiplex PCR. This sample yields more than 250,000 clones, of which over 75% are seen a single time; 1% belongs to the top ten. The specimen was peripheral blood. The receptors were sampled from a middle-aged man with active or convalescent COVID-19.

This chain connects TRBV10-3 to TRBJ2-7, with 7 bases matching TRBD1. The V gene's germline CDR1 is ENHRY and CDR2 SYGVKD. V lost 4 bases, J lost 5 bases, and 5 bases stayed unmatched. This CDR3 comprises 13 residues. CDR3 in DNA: TGTGCCATCAGTGTAGGACAGGAGGACGAGCAGTACTTC. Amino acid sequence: CAISVGQEDEQYF.

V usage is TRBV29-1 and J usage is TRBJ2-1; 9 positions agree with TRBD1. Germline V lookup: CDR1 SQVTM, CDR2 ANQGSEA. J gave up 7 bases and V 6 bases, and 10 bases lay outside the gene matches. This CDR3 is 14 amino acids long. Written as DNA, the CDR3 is TGCAGCGTGGATACGGGACAGGGAGTAAATGAGCAGTTCTTC. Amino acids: CSVDTGQGVNEQFF.

The CDR3: CASSLGTGSGPYNSPLHF. The CDR3 DNA sequence: TGTGCCAGCAGCCTCGGAACAGGGAGTGGGCCCTATAATTCACCCCTCCACTTT. The rearrangement links TRBV3-1 (or the pseudogene TRBV3-2) to TRBJ1-6; perhaps TRBD1 as D (6 bases). The CDR3 length is 18 residues. The V end lost 4 bases, the J end lost 2 bases, and 18 bases lay between the germline ends. Germline V CDR1 and CDR2: LGHDT, YNNKEL (reference sequence).

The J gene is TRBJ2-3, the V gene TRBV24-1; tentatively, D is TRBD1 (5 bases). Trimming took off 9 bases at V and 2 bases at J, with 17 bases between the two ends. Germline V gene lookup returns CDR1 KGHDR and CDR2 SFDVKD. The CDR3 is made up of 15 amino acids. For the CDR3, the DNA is TGTGCCACCTCCGTGCACTGGGGCCCCACAGATACGCAGTATTTT. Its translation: CATSVHWGPTDTQYF.

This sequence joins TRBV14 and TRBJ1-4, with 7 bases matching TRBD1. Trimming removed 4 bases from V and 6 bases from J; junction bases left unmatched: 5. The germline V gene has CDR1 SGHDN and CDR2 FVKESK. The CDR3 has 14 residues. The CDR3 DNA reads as TGTGCCAGCAGCCCGGGACAGTCCCATGAAAAACTGTTTTTT. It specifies CASSPGQSHEKLFF.

The DNA for the CDR3 is TGTGCCAGCAAAGCGGGACTTCGATTCGATGAGCAGTTCTTC. Translating it yields CASKAGLRFDEQFF. The chain carries TRBV7-2 and TRBJ2-1, with 7 bases lining up with TRBD2. V dropped 7 bases and J dropped 8; count of bases not matched to a gene: 11. Germline V gene lookup returns CDR1 SGHTA and CDR2 FQGNSA. The CDR3 has 14 amino acids.

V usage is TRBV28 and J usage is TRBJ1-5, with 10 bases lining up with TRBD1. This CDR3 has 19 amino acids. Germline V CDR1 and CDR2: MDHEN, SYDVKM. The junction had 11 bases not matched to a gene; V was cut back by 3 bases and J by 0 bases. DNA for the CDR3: TGTGCCAGCAGTTTGGAGCCGGGACAGGGGAAAAATAGCAATCAGCCCCAGCATTTT. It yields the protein CASSLEPGQGKNSNQPQHF.

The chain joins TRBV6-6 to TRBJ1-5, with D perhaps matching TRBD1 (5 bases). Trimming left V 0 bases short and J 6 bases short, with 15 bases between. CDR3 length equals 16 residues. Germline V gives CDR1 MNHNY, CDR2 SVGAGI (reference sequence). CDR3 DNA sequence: TGTGCCAGCAGTTACTCGATGGGGGGGTTCTCTCAGCCCCAGCATTTT. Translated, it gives CASSYSMGGFSQPQHF.

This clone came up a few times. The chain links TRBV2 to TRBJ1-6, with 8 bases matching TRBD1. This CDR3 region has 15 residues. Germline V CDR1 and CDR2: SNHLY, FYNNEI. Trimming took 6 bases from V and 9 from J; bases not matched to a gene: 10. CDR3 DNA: TGTGCCAGCAGCCCAAGACAGGGGATGACTTCACCCCTCCACTTT. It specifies CASSPRQGMTSPLHF.

The CDR3 DNA reads as TGTGCCACCAGCACCCGCTCTGGAAACACCATATATTTT. This gives the protein CATSTRSGNTIYF. The chain recombines TRBV15 with TRBJ1-3; no clear D. V was cut by 4 bases and J by 0 bases, with 4 bases left in between. Germline lookup yields CDR1 LNHNV and CDR2 YYDKDF (reference sequence). The CDR3 length is 13 residues. The variable domain in full, with the rest retrieved from reference TRBV15 and TRBJ1-3, is DAMVIQNPRYQVTQFGKPVTLSCSQTLNHNVMYWYQQKSSQAPKLLFHYYDKDFNNEADTPDNFQSRRPNTSFCFLDIRSPGLGDTAMYLCATSTRSGNTIYFGEGSWLTVV.

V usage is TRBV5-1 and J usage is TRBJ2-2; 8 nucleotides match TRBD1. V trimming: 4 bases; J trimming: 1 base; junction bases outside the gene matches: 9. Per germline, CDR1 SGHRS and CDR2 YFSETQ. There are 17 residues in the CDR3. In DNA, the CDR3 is TGCGCCAGCAGCCAACTGCCGGGACAGGAGAACACCGGGGAGCTGTTTTTT. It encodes CASSQLPGQENTGELFF.

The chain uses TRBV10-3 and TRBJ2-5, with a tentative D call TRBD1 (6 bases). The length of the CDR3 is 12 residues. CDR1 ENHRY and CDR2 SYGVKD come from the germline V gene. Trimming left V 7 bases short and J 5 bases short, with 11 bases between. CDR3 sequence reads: CAIKGDQETQYF. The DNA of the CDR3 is TGTGCCATCAAGGGGGATCAGGAGACCCAGTACTTC.

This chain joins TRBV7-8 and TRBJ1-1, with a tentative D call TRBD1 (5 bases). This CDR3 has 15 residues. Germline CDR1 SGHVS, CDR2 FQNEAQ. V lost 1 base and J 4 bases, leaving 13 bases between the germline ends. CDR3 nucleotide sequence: TGTGCCAGCAGCTTAGAAGGGCAGGGAGGCACTGAAGCTTTCTTT. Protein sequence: CASSLEGQGGTEAFF. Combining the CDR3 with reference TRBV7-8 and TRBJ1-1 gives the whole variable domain GAGVSQSPRYKVAKRGQDVALRCDPISGHVSLFWYQQALGQGPEFLTYFQNEAQLDKSGLPSDRFFAERPEGSVSTLKIQRTQQEDSAVYLCASSLEGQGGTEAFFGQGTRLTVV.